This passage covers 27 T cell receptor beta chains from one sample sequenced in a study of identifying expanded T cells in peripheral blood (dated by TCRdb to between 2018 and 2021). The protocol used for the library was the immunoSEQ multiplex PCR assay. TCRdb took this table from immuneACCESS and kept in-frame rearrangements with V and J called. Such tables lack part of the clones; where checked against another copy, unresolved V genes explain under half of the gap, and the rest is unexplained. In this sample the table shows approximately 100,000 clones, 88% of which occur a single time. In total, the top ten clones hold about 3.9% of the sample. Source material: blood. The origin of the receptors is a person aged 18 to 69 in good health.

The table lists this clone with a count of one. The chain couples TRBV15 to TRBJ2-7; 9 nucleotides match TRBD2. The CDR3 sequence is 15 residues long. Trimming removed 5 bases from V and 4 bases from J; junction bases left unmatched: 9. Per germline, CDR1 LNHNV and CDR2 YYDKDF (reference sequence). CDR3 nucleotides: TGTGCCACCAGCGGGGCGGGGGGGGCGGTGTACGAGCAGTACTTC. Its translation is CATSGAGGAVYEQYF.

The chain is built from TRBV27 and TRBJ2-7, with TRBD2 matching over 7 bases. Germline V gives CDR1 MNHEY, CDR2 SMNVEV (reference sequence). This CDR3 spans 15 amino acids. V was pared by 5 bases and J by 3 bases, with 10 bases of the junction left unmatched. In nucleotides, the CDR3 is TGTGCCAGCAGTAGGGAGGGTTTAGTCGACTACGAGCAGTACTTC. Its protein is CASSREGLVDYEQYF.

The chain is built from TRBV6-5 and TRBJ2-3; D is undetermined. CDR1 is MNHEY and CDR2 is SVGAGI in the germline V gene. Trimming left V 5 bases short and J 2 bases short, with 5 bases between. The CDR3 has 12 amino acids. As DNA, the CDR3 is TGTGCCAGCAGTCCCAACACAGATACGCAGTATTTT. It is translated as CASSPNTDTQYF.

V gene TRBV6-1 combines with J gene TRBJ1-5; no definite D call. V was shortened by 3 bases and J by 0 bases, with 18 bases between the two germline ends. Germline V gene sequence: CDR1 MNHNS, CDR2 SASEGT. This CDR3 region has 18 residues. This CDR3 is CASSDETGWGYSNQPQHF. The CDR3 bases are TGTGCCAGCAGTGACGAGACTGGGTGGGGATATAGCAATCAGCCCCAGCATTTT.

The CDR3 region has the DNA TGTGCCAGCGGGGGCGGGGCAGATACGCAGTATTTT. Amino acid sequence: CASGGGADTQYF. V usage is TRBV7-2 and J usage is TRBJ2-3; D is possibly TRBD1 or TRBD2 (6 bases each). From germline, CDR1 is SGHTA and CDR2 FQGNSA. V lost 8 bases to trimming and J lost 4 bases, with 10 bases between them. The CDR3 loop spans 12 amino acids.

The chain employs TRBV5-1 and TRBJ2-2, with D hard to call. Germline loops: CDR1 SGHRS, CDR2 YFSETQ. The V gene lost 0 bases and the J gene lost 1 base, with 10 bases spanning the gap. CDR3 length: 16 residues. This CDR3 reads CASSLGPLGNTGELFF. The CDR3 DNA reads as TGCGCCAGCAGCTTGGGTCCTCTGGGGAACACCGGGGAGCTGTTTTTT.

J is TRBJ2-1 and V is TRBV4-1; perhaps TRBD1 as D (6 bases). V shed 3 bases and J shed 4 bases, with 10 bases lying between them. CDR1 and CDR2 from the germline V gene are MGHRA and YSYEKL. The CDR3 length is 14 residues. The CDR3 loop reads CASSQDRQYNEQFF. In DNA form, the CDR3 reads TGCGCCAGCAGCCAGGACAGACAATACAATGAGCAGTTCTTC.

The chain carries TRBV28 and TRBJ2-7; D not resolved. V was clipped by 5 bases and J by 6 bases, with 11 bases between them. The germline V gene has CDR1 MDHEN and CDR2 SYDVKM. The CDR3 sequence is 12 residues long. This CDR3 reads CASSPRTIEQYF. The CDR3 region has the DNA TGTGCCAGCAGTCCCCGGACCATCGAGCAGTACTTC.

J is TRBJ2-5 and V is TRBV6-6; D gene ambiguous. Trimming stripped 0 bases from V and 5 bases from J, with 4 bases between. The CDR3 contains 12 residues. The germline V gene encodes CDR1 MNHNY and CDR2 SVGAGI (reference sequence). The DNA of the CDR3 is TGTGCCAGCAGTTACTCAGGGGAGACCCAGTACTTC. This gives the protein CASSYSGETQYF.

The chain carries TRBV6-6 and TRBJ1-5; D is perhaps TRBD1 (5 bases). This CDR3 is 12 amino acids long. The V gene lost 2 bases and the J gene lost 11 bases, with 10 bases spanning the gap. Per germline, CDR1 MNHNY and CDR2 SVGAGI (reference sequence). The CDR3: CASSYRGTAQHF. Written as DNA, the CDR3 is TGTGCCAGCAGTTACCGTGGGACGGCCCAGCATTTT.

The genes are TRBV11-3 and TRBJ2-2, with D uncertain. This CDR3 has 15 amino acids. The germline CDR1 and CDR2 sequences are SGHNT and YENEEA. Trimming pared 5 bases from V and 1 base from J, leaving 11 bases between. This CDR3 reads CASSPQGKNTGELFF. CDR3 bases: TGTGCCAGCAGCCCCCAAGGAAAGAACACCGGGGAGCTGTTTTTT.

The count of this clone is one. The CDR3 sequence: CARSRSRDRGLGQETQYF. CDR3 DNA: TGTGCCAGGTCCCGTTCTCGGGACAGGGGGCTGGGTCAAGAGACCCAGTACTTC. The rearrangement links TRBV21-1 to TRBJ2-5; the tabulated D call, TRBD1, remains unverified against the DNA. TRBV21-1 is termed a pseudogene. This CDR3 contains 18 residues.

The V and J genes are TRBV28 and TRBJ1-5, with D uncertain. The CDR3 has 16 residues. Per the germline V gene, CDR1 is MDHEN and CDR2 is SYDVKM. With 1 base removed from V and 0 bases from J, the gap between germline ends came to 10 bases. This CDR3 reads CASSLLTPYSNQPQHF. The CDR3, as DNA: TGTGCCAGCAGTTTATTGACACCATATAGCAATCAGCCCCAGCATTTT. Together with reference TRBV28 and TRBJ1-5, the CDR3 gives the full variable domain: DVKVTQSSRYLVKRTGEKVFLECVQDMDHENMFWYRQDPGLGLRLIYFSYDVKMKEKGDIPEGYSVSREKKERFSLILESASTNQTSMYLCASSLLTPYSNQPQHFGDGTRLSIL.

This clone was seen just once. The CDR3 is CASSFSRGGVTGELFF. The CDR3 nucleotides read TGTGCCAGCAGCTTTAGTCGCGGCGGGGTCACCGGGGAGCTGTTTTTT. The chain has TRBV7-2 and TRBJ2-2; D is perhaps TRBD2 (6 bases). Trimming took off 3 bases at V and 4 bases at J, with 15 bases between the two ends. Germline V CDR1 and CDR2: SGHTA, FQGNSA. The CDR3 has 16 amino acids.

CDR3 sequence: CASSPGTGYFYGYTF. The CDR3 DNA is TGTGCCAGCTCACCCGGGACAGGGTACTTTTATGGCTACACCTTC. The chain couples TRBV6-5 to TRBJ1-2; TRBD1 aligns across 9 bases. The CDR3 has 15 amino acids. Germline values: CDR1 MNHEY, CDR2 SVGAGI. V was clipped by 8 bases and J by 5 bases; unmatched bases: 12.

This clone is a singleton in its sample. The chain's CDR3 is CASSPDRGHYEQYF. In nucleotides, the CDR3 is TGTGCCAGCTCCCCGGACAGGGGACACTACGAGCAGTACTTC. This rearrangement joins TRBV18 to TRBJ2-7; 9 positions agree with TRBD1. This CDR3 is 14 amino acids long. Unmatched junction bases numbered 6, after V lost 6 bases and J lost 3 bases. Per the germline V gene, CDR1 is KGHSH and CDR2 is LQKENI.

This rearrangement joins TRBV7-2 to TRBJ2-3, with 15 bases identical to TRBD2. CDR1 and CDR2 (germline): SGHTA, FQGNSA. This CDR3 has 18 residues. J gave up 4 bases and V 4 bases, and 9 bases lay outside the gene matches. The CDR3 reads CASSSGLAGGPGSDTQYF. The CDR3 region has the DNA TGTGCCAGCAGCTCCGGACTAGCGGGGGGGCCAGGGTCAGATACGCAGTATTTT.

The chain joins TRBV21-1 to TRBJ1-4; whether TRBD1, the table's D call, matches the DNA was not checked. TRBV21-1 represents a pseudogene. The CDR3 loop spans 12 amino acids. The CDR3 spells CAKGQKNEKLFF. The DNA for the CDR3 is TGTGCCAAGGGACAGAAGAATGAAAAACTGTTTTTT.

The V call is TRBV4-2, the J call TRBJ2-2; 16 bases line up with TRBD2. V was clipped by 5 bases and J by 6 bases; unmatched bases: 15. Germline V CDR1 and CDR2: LGHNA, YNFKEQ. The CDR3 runs to 20 residues. CDR3 amino acids: CASSSSGLAGGQVGSGELFF. Written as DNA, the CDR3 is TGTGCCAGCAGCTCCTCGGGACTAGCGGGAGGGCAAGTTGGATCCGGGGAGCTGTTTTTT.

The rearrangement links TRBV10-3 to TRBJ1-2; 9 nucleotides agree with TRBD1. Germline-derived CDR1 and CDR2 are ENHRY and SYGVKD. CDR3 size: 13 residues. The ends lost 11 bases at V and 3 bases at J; junction bases unmatched: 7. The CDR3 loop reads CAPPRQGDYGYTF. The CDR3 bases are TGTGCCCCCCCCCGACAGGGGGACTATGGCTACACCTTC.

The chain has TRBV7-2 and TRBJ1-1; D remains unclear. There are 12 residues in the CDR3. Germline V gives CDR1 SGHTA, CDR2 FQGNSA. The V end lost 5 bases, the J end lost 8 bases, and 12 bases lay between the germline ends. The CDR3 loop reads CASSLPYGEAFF. CDR3 nucleotide sequence: TGTGCCAGCAGCCTCCCTTACGGGGAAGCTTTCTTT.

This clone has ten or more counts. The chain carries TRBV30 and TRBJ1-1; possible D gene TRBD1, 5 bases. Deletions cut 0 bases from V and 2 bases from J, with 7 bases between. The CDR3 sequence is 13 residues long. Germline CDR1 is GTSNPN and CDR2 is SVGIG (reference sequence). The CDR3 reads CAWSVRENTEAFF. In DNA form, the CDR3 reads TGTGCCTGGAGTGTCAGGGAAAACACTGAAGCTTTCTTT.

The J gene is TRBJ2-3, the V gene TRBV7-3, with D perhaps matching TRBD1 or TRBD2 (5 bases each). The CDR3 spans 16 residues. Germline V lookup: CDR1 SGHTA, CDR2 FQGTGA. V gave up 5 bases and J gave up 3 bases, with 18 bases separating them. The CDR3 sequence: CASSDTGTISTDTQYF. CDR3 sequence (DNA): TGTGCCAGCAGCGATACCGGGACGATCTCGACAGATACGCAGTATTTT.

V usage is TRBV5-6 and J usage is TRBJ1-1; unclear D gene. Germline V lookup: CDR1 SGHDT, CDR2 YYEEEE. V was trimmed by 1 base and J by 6 bases, leaving 13 bases between them. The CDR3 consists of 14 residues. CDR3 region: CASSLLGTAAEAFF. CDR3 nucleotide sequence: TGTGCCAGCAGCTTGTTGGGAACCGCAGCTGAAGCTTTCTTT.

The chain couples TRBV2 to TRBJ1-3; unclear D gene. The CDR3 has 16 amino acids. Germline CDR1 SNHLY, CDR2 FYNNEI. V lost 2 bases and J 0 bases, leaving 11 bases between the germline ends. CDR3: CASSEQEPSSGNTIYF. CDR3 nucleotide sequence: TGTGCCAGCAGTGAACAGGAGCCGAGCTCTGGAAACACCATATATTTT.

This clone was counted a single time. This CDR3 reads CASSPDAGHTGGYTF. CDR3 nucleotide sequence: TGTGCCAGCTCACCAGATGCCGGGCATACGGGTGGCTACACCTTC. The chain has TRBV18 and TRBJ1-2; D uncertain. CDR3 length: 15 amino acids. Trimming stripped 2 bases from V and 7 bases from J, with 17 bases between. CDR1 is KGHSH, CDR2 LQKENI, per germline. The variable domain in full, with the rest retrieved from reference TRBV18 and TRBJ1-2, is NAGVMQNPRHLVRRRGQEARLRCSPMKGHSHVYWYRQLPEEGLKFMVYLQKENIIDESGMPKERFSAEFPKEGPSILRIQQVVRGDSAAYFCASSPDAGHTGGYTFGSGTRLTVV.

The J gene is TRBJ2-1, the V gene TRBV30, with D possibly TRBD2 on 7 matching bases. The CDR3 is made up of 15 amino acids. CDR1 and CDR2 from the germline V gene are GTSNPN and SVGIG (reference sequence). CDR3 in amino acids: CASGAEGGEYNEQFF. DNA of the CDR3: TGTGCTTCTGGGGCGGAGGGGGGGGAATACAATGAGCAGTTCTTC.